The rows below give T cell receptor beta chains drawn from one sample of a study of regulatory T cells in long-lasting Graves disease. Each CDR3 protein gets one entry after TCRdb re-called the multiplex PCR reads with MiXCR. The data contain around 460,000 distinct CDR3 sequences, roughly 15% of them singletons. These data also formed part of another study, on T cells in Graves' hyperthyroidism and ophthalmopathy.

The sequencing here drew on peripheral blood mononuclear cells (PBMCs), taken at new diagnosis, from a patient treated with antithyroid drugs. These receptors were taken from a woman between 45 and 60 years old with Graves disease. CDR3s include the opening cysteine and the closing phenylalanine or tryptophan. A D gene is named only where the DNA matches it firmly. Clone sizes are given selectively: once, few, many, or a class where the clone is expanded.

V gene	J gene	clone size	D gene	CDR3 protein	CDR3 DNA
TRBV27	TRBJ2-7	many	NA	CASSFRQSSYEQYF	TGTGCCAGCAGTTTCCGACAGAGCTCCTACGAGCAGTACTTC
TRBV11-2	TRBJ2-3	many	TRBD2	CASSLSGVTDTQYF	TGTGCCAGCAGCTTGAGCGGGGTAACAGATACGCAGTATTTT
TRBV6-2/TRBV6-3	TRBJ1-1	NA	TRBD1	CASSYRTGANTEAFF	TGTGCCAGCAGTTACCGGACAGGAGCCAACACTGAAGCTTTCTTT
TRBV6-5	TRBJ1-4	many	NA	CASSYGKSPGRLNEKLFF	TGTGCCAGCAGTTACGGTAAATCGCCGGGACGGCTTAATGAAAAACTGTTTTTT
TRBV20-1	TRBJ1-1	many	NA	CSASMNTEAFF	TGCAGTGCTAGCATGAACACTGAAGCTTTCTTT
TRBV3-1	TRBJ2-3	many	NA	CASSQGGYYTDTQYF	TGTGCCAGCAGCCAGGGCGGCTATTACACAGATACGCAGTATTTT
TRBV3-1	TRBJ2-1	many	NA	CASSQDGGYSYNEQFF	TGTGCCAGCAGCCAAGACGGGGGATACTCCTACAATGAGCAGTTCTTC
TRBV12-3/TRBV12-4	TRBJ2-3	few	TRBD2	CASSHLGTTTGTQYF	TGTGCCAGCAGCCACCTCGGGACTACCACAGGTACGCAGTATTTT
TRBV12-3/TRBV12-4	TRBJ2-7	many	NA	CASSLVPGPYEQYF	TGTGCCAGCAGTTTAGTACCGGGCCCCTACGAGCAGTACTTC
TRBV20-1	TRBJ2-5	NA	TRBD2	CSAPRDYQRAQYF	TGCAGTGCTCCCAGGGACTACCAACGGGCCCAGTACTTC
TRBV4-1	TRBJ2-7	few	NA	CASSQDQLARTYEQYF	TGCGCCAGCAGCCAAGATCAGTTGGCCAGAACCTACGAGCAGTACTTC
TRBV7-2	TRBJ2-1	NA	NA	CASSHGWNNEQFF	TGTGCCAGCAGCCACGGGTGGAACAATGAGCAGTTCTTC
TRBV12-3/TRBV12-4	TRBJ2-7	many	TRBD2	CASSIRTSGRAGEQYF	TGTGCCAGCAGTATACGAACTAGCGGGAGGGCCGGCGAGCAGTACTTC
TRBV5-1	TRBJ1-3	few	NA	CASSLVGRGNTIYF	TGCGCCAGCAGCTTGGTGGGGAGAGGAAACACCATATATTTT
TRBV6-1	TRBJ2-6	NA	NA	CASRAATNSGANVLTF	TGTGCCAGCCGGGCAGCCACCAACTCTGGGGCCAACGTCCTGACTTTC
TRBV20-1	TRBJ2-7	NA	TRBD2	CSARRGSSYEQYF	TGCAGTGCTAGGCGGGGGAGCTCCTACGAGCAGTACTTC
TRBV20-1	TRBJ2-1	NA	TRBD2	CSASEAGDTYNEQFF	TGCAGTGCTAGCGAAGCGGGGGATACCTACAATGAGCAGTTCTTC
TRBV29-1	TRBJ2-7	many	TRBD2	CSVYTSGTSYEQYF	TGCAGCGTTTATACTAGCGGGACCAGCTACGAGCAGTACTTC
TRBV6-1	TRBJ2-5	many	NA	CASSEEVTAVETQYF	TGTGCCAGCAGTGAGGAGGTGACAGCTGTAGAGACCCAGTACTTC
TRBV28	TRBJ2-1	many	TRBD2	CASSSPLAGGVNEQFF	TGTGCCAGCAGTTCCCCCCTAGCGGGAGGGGTCAATGAGCAGTTCTTC
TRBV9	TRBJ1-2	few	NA	CASSVGGGPGYTF	TGTGCCAGCAGCGTAGGTGGGGGCCCAGGCTACACCTTC